This is a list of T cell receptor beta chains from one sample in a study of T cell changes during pregnancy in multiple sclerosis. TCRdb's copy holds only in-frame clones and misses some; the assay was immunoSEQ multiplex PCR. The table lists around 130,000 clones, around 97% of them singletons. The specimen was peripheral blood, collected after pregnancy. The receptors derive from a female donor with multiple sclerosis, enrolled in a pregnancy study. Each CDR3 is given with its conserved first and last residue. D genes are given only for firm matches. Only part of the rows carry a size: once, few, many, or a class if the clone is expanded.

D gene	V gene	clone size	J gene	CDR3 protein	CDR3 DNA
TRBD2	TRBV19	.	TRBJ2-1	CASTSGRLNNEQFF	TGTGCCAGTACCAGCGGGAGACTAAACAATGAGCAGTTCTTC
.	TRBV5-1	.	TRBJ1-1	CASSFNSLNTEAFF	TGCGCCAGCAGCTTCAACAGCCTGAACACTGAAGCTTTCTTT
TRBD1	TRBV28	once	TRBJ2-1	CASSFPRQGSGNEQFF	TGTGCCAGCAGTTTCCCCCGACAGGGTTCGGGGAATGAGCAGTTCTTC
.	TRBV19	.	TRBJ2-1	CASTFGGNPFF	TGTGCCAGTACCTTCGGAGGGAATCCGTTCTTC
.	TRBV27	.	TRBJ2-5	CASRSPGGAHRPYF	TGTGCCAGCAGGTCACCAGGAGGAGCCCACCGGCCCTACTTC
TRBD1	TRBV29-1	.	TRBJ1-2	CSVRQGAGYTF	TGCAGCGTTCGGCAGGGGGCCGGCTACACCTTC
.	TRBV5-6	once	TRBJ2-2	CASSLRRMGPGELFF	TGTGCCAGCAGCTTGCGTCGTATGGGGCCCGGGGAGCTGTTTTTT
TRBD2	TRBV27	.	TRBJ2-1	CASSPAGVGYNEQFF	TGTGCCAGCAGCCCAGCGGGAGTGGGCTACAATGAGCAGTTCTTC
.	TRBV18	.	TRBJ2-7	CASSPPREYEQYF	TGTGCCAGCTCACCACCTCGGGAATACGAGCAGTACTTC
.	TRBV7-8	once	TRBJ2-3	CASRFGDTQYF	TGTGCCAGCAGATTCGGAGATACGCAGTATTTT
TRBD1	TRBV27	.	TRBJ2-7	CASQDRPSSYEQYF	TGTGCCAGTCAGGACAGGCCTTCCTCGTACGAGCAGTACTTC
.	TRBV30	.	TRBJ2-3	CAWREDTQYF	TGTGCCTGGAGAGAGGATACGCAGTATTTT
TRBD1	TRBV29-1	.	TRBJ2-1	CSVVQGANEQFF	TGCAGCGTCGTTCAGGGGGCCAATGAGCAGTTCTTC